This T cell receptor beta chain was retrieved from a study of metastatic and nonmetastatic thyroid tumors. This clone was recorded a few times. Antigen unknown. Study observations and caveats: TCR beta diversity was reportedly significantly higher in malignant thyroid tumors than benign nodules, in blood and tumor.

TCRdb ran MiXCR on the PCR reads. This table holds approximately 44,000 clones, 28% found once. Nobody among the patients had been given any treatment before thyroid surgery. Sequencing was done on a sample of blood. The source of this sequence is a male donor with papillary thyroid cancer or a benign thyroid nodule (not recorded which). Some clones in this sample may be carry-over from other donors' samples.

CDR3 in amino acids: CASKYTLVLAVGDAFF. In DNA, the CDR3 is TGTGCCAGCAAATATACCCTGGTACTAGCGGTAGGAGATGCGTTCTTC. The chain uses TRBV12-3 or TRBV12-4 and TRBJ2-1; 8 bases fit TRBD2. The ends lost 7 bases at V and 15 bases at J; junction bases unmatched: 23. The CDR3 runs to 16 residues.